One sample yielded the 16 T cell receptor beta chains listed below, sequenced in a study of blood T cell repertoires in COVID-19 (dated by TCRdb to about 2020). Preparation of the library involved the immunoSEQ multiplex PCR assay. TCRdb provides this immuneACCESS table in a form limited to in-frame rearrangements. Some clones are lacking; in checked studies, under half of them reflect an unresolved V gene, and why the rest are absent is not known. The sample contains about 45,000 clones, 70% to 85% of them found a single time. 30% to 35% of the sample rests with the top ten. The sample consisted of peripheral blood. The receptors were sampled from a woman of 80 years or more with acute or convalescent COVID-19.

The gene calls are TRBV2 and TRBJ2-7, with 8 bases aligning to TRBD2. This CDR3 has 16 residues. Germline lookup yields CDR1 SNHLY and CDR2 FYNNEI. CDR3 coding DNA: TGTCCCACCTGTGGGGGGGAACGGGGGGGCTCCTACGAGCAGTACTTC. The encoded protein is CPTCGGERGGSYEQYF.

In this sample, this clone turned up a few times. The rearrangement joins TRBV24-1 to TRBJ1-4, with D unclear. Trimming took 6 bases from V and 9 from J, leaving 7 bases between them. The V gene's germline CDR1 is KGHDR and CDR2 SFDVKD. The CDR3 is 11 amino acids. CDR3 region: CATSSGKKLFF. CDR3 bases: TGTGCCACCAGTTCCGGGAAAAAACTGTTTTTT.

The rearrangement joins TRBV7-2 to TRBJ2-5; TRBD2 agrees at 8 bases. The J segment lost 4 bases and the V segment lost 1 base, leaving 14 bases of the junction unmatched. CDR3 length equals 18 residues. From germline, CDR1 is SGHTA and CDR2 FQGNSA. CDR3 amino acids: CASSLGMGSGSIGETQYF. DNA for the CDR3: TGTGCCAGCAGCTTAGGAATGGGGAGCGGGAGTATTGGAGAGACCCAGTACTTC.

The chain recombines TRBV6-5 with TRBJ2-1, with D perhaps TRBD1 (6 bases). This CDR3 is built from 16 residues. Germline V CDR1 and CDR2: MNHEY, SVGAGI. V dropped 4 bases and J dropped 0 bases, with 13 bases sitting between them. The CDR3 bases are TGTGCCAGCAGTTGGGGCAGGGGTAGCTCCTACAATGAGCAGTTCTTC. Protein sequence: CASSWGRGSSYNEQFF.

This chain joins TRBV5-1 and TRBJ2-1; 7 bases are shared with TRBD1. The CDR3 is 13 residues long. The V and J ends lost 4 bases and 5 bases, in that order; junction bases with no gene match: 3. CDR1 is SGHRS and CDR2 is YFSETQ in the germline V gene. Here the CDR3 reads CASSVGTDNEQFF. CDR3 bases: TGCGCCAGCAGCGTAGGGACAGACAATGAGCAGTTCTTC.

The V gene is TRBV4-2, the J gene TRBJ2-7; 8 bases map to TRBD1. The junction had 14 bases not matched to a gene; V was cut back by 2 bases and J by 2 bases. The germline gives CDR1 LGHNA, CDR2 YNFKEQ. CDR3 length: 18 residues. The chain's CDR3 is CASSQTGGPKVYPYEQYF. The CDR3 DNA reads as TGTGCCAGCAGCCAAACAGGGGGTCCAAAGGTCTATCCCTACGAGCAGTACTTC.

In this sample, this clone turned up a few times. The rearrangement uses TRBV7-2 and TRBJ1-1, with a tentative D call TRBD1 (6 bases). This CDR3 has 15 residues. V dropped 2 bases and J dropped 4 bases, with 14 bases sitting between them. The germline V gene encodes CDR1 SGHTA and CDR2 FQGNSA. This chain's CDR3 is CASSLKDRSPTEAFF. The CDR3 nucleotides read TGTGCCAGCAGCTTAAAGGACAGAAGTCCCACTGAAGCTTTCTTT.

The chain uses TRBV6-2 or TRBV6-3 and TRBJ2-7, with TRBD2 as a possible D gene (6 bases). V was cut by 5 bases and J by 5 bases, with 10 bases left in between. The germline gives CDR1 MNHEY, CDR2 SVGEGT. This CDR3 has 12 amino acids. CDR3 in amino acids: CASSRTGDEQYF. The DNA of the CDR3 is TGTGCCAGCAGTCGGACGGGAGACGAGCAGTACTTC.

The CDR3 sequence: CASSLLRDLAYEQYF. CDR3 DNA sequence: TGTGCCAGCAGTTTACTGCGGGATCTAGCCTACGAGCAGTACTTC. The genes are TRBV28 and TRBJ2-7; D possibly corresponds to TRBD2 (6 bases). CDR1 and CDR2 (germline): MDHEN, SYDVKM. CDR3 size: 15 residues. V lost 2 bases, J lost 2 bases, and 13 bases lay in between. Variable domain in full (rest from reference TRBV28 and TRBJ2-7): DVKVTQSSRYLVKRTGEKVFLECVQDMDHENMFWYRQDPGLGLRLIYFSYDVKMKEKGDIPEGYSVSREKKERFSLILESASTNQTSMYLCASSLLRDLAYEQYFGPGTRLTVT.

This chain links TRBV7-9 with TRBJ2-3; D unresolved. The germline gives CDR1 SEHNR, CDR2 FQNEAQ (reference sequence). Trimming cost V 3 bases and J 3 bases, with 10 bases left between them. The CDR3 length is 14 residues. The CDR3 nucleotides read TGTGCCAGCAGCTTCGCACACGGGACAGATACGCAGTATTTT. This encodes CASSFAHGTDTQYF.

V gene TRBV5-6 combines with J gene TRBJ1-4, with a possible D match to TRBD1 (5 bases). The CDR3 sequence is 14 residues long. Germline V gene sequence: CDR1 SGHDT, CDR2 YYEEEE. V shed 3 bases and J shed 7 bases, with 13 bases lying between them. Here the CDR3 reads CASSSYWGGEKLFF. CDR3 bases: TGTGCCAGCAGCTCTTACTGGGGCGGTGAAAAACTGTTTTTT.

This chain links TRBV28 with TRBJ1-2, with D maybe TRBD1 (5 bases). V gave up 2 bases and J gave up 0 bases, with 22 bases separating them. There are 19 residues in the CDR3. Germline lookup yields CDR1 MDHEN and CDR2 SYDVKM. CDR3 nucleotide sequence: TGTGCCAGCAGTTTAACCGCCCTCGTCCAGGAGACAGCTAACTATGGCTACACCTTC. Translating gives CASSLTALVQETANYGYTF.

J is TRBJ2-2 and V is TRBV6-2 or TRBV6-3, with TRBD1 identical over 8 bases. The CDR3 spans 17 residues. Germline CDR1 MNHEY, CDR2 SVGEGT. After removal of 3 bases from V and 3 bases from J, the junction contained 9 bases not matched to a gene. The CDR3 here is CASSYLPGQGDTGELFF. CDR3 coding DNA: TGTGCCAGCAGTTATCTTCCAGGACAGGGAGACACCGGGGAGCTGTTTTTT.

This CDR3 reads CASSLGLAGGNEQFF. The CDR3 nucleotides read TGTGCCAGCAGCCTAGGACTAGCGGGAGGTAATGAGCAGTTCTTC. J is TRBJ2-1 and V is TRBV7-7; 14 nucleotides line up with TRBD2. The CDR3 has 15 residues. The V segment lost 5 bases and the J segment 7 bases; nucleotides outside the gene matches: 4. Germline V gene lookup returns CDR1 SSHAT and CDR2 FNYEAQ (reference sequence).

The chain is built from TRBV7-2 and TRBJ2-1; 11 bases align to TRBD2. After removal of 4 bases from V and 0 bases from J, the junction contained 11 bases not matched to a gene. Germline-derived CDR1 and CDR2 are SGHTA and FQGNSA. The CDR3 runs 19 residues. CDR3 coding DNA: TGTGCCAGCAGCTCACCCGGGACTAGCGGAGGGAGCTCCTACAATGAGCAGTTCTTC. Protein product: CASSSPGTSGGSSYNEQFF.

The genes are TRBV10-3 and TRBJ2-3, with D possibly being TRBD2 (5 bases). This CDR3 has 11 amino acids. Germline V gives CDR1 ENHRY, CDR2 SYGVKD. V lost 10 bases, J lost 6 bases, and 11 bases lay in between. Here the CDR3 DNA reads TGTGCCACCAAAACGGGGGATACGCAGTATTTT. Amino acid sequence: CATKTGDTQYF.